These 2 T cell receptor beta chains were sequenced from one sample in a study of T-cell memory formation after mild COVID-19. MiXCR, applied by TCRdb to the 5' RACE reads, yields one record per CDR3 protein. The table includes over 350,000 distinct CDR3 sequences, less than 25% detected once. The sample was PBMCs or a T cell subset sorted from them (not recorded which). The receptors derive from an adult woman who had mild COVID-19 (a few samples of this study predate the infection). Cell type and time point are not known.

This chain connects TRBV19 to TRBJ2-2; tentative D call: TRBD1 (6 bases). This CDR3 spans 12 amino acids. Germline-derived CDR1 and CDR2 are LNHDA and SQIVND (reference sequence). V lost 4 bases, J lost 8 bases, and 8 bases lay in between. The CDR3 region is CASSKGEGELFF. The CDR3 DNA is TGTGCCAGTAGTAAGGGGGAGGGGGAGCTGTTTTTT.

DNA for the CDR3: TGTGCCTGGGGGACTGGGGCCAACGTCCTGACTTTC. Protein product: CAWGTGANVLTF. The V and J genes are TRBV7-9 and TRBJ2-6, with D perhaps TRBD1 or TRBD2 (5 bases each). The germline V gene encodes CDR1 SEHNR and CDR2 FQNEAQ (reference sequence). The CDR3 has 12 amino acids. Between the trimmed V and J ends, which lost 11 bases and 2 bases, there was a span of 7 bases.